This is a list of T cell receptor beta chains from one sample in a study of T cell responses to AZD1222 COVID-19 vaccine. Method: immunoSEQ multiplex PCR; TCRdb's copy keeps in-frame clones and lacks some. The data hold some 250,000 clones, with 90% to 95% observed a single time. The source material was peripheral blood, sampled 28 days after the second AZD1222 dose. The receptors originated from an adult who received the AZD1222 COVID-19 vaccine. Both conserved end residues are part of each CDR3. The order of the fields is J gene, clone size, V gene, D gene, CDR3 DNA, CDR3 protein. D genes are given only for firm matches. The listing skips clone size in some rows; elsewhere it reads once, few, many or a size class.

J gene: TRBJ1-5
clone size: -
V gene: TRBV7-2
D gene: -
CDR3 DNA: TGTGCCAGCAGCCCCTTCGGGGGGGGAGTAAATCAGCCCCAGCATTTT
CDR3 protein: CASSPFGGGVNQPQHF

J gene: TRBJ2-7
clone size: -
V gene: TRBV11-1
D gene: TRBD1
CDR3 DNA: TGTGCCAGCAGCCGGGACAGGGAGACCTACGAGCAGTACTTC
CDR3 protein: CASSRDRETYEQYF

J gene: TRBJ2-6
clone size: -
V gene: TRBV2
D gene: -
CDR3 DNA: TGTGCCAGCAACCTGGTCGGGGGAACCAGCTCTGGGGCCAACGTCCTGACTTTC
CDR3 protein: CASNLVGGTSSGANVLTF

J gene: TRBJ2-3
clone size: -
V gene: TRBV9
D gene: -
CDR3 DNA: TGTGCCAGCAGCGAAAAGGCGGGCACAGATACGCAGTATTTT
CDR3 protein: CASSEKAGTDTQYF

J gene: TRBJ1-2
clone size: -
V gene: TRBV19
D gene: -
CDR3 DNA: TGTGCCAGTAGGACCGCAGGGGACGGGGGCTATGGCTACACCTTC
CDR3 protein: CASRTAGDGGYGYTF

J gene: TRBJ2-7
clone size: -
V gene: TRBV19
D gene: -
CDR3 DNA: TGTGCCAGTAGTGTAACAGGGTACGGGGCCTACGAGCAGTACTTC
CDR3 protein: CASSVTGYGAYEQYF

J gene: TRBJ2-7
clone size: -
V gene: TRBV7-2
D gene: -
CDR3 DNA: TGTGCCAGCAGCCCTGGGGTAGGGGGAGGGTTCTACGAGCAGTACTTC
CDR3 protein: CASSPGVGGGFYEQYF

J gene: TRBJ1-1
clone size: -
V gene: TRBV5-1
D gene: -
CDR3 DNA: TGCGCCAGCAGCTTGTTAGGGGCACCGAACACTGAAGCTTTCTTT
CDR3 protein: CASSLLGAPNTEAFF

J gene: TRBJ1-4
clone size: -
V gene: TRBV28
D gene: -
CDR3 DNA: TGTGCCAGCAGTCCCCCCGGCCACCGAGTGGCAAAACTGTTTTTT
CDR3 protein: CASSPPGHRVAKLFF

J gene: TRBJ2-5
clone size: -
V gene: TRBV15
D gene: -
CDR3 DNA: TGTGCCACCAGCAGGGCCATTCAAGAGACCCAGTACTTC
CDR3 protein: CATSRAIQETQYF

J gene: TRBJ1-5
clone size: -
V gene: TRBV2
D gene: -
CDR3 DNA: TGTGCCAGCACCGTCTGGCGGGGGAATCAGCCCCAGCATTTT
CDR3 protein: CASTVWRGNQPQHF

J gene: TRBJ1-4
clone size: -
V gene: TRBV7-9
D gene: -
CDR3 DNA: TGTGCCAGCAGCTTAGCGCAGGCGGCAGGGGCTAATGAAAAACTGTTTTTT
CDR3 protein: CASSLAQAAGANEKLFF

J gene: TRBJ2-5
clone size: -
V gene: TRBV4-1
D gene: -
CDR3 DNA: TGCGCCAGCAGCCAAGAATTGAAGACAGGAGAGACCCAGTACTTC
CDR3 protein: CASSQELKTGETQYF

J gene: TRBJ1-1
clone size: -
V gene: TRBV7-9
D gene: -
CDR3 DNA: TGTGCCAGCAGCCCAGCCCCGGCCCAGAACACTGAAGCTTTCTTT
CDR3 protein: CASSPAPAQNTEAFF

J gene: TRBJ1-5
clone size: once
V gene: TRBV5-1
D gene: TRBD1
CDR3 DNA: TGCGCCAGCAGCTGGACAGGGGGGATTAATCAGCCCCAGCATTTT
CDR3 protein: CASSWTGGINQPQHF

J gene: TRBJ1-2
clone size: -
V gene: TRBV2
D gene: -
CDR3 DNA: TGTGCCAGTGCCCCGAGGGGCTGGGTTGGCTACACCTTC
CDR3 protein: CASAPRGWVGYTF

J gene: TRBJ2-7
clone size: -
V gene: TRBV5-4
D gene: TRBD1
CDR3 DNA: TGTGCCAGCAGCCTCCCGGGACAGGGGGGGTACGAGCAGTACTTC
CDR3 protein: CASSLPGQGGYEQYF

J gene: TRBJ1-4
clone size: -
V gene: TRBV5-1
D gene: -
CDR3 DNA: TGCGCCAGCAGCTTGGGTACGGCGGGAGCTGGAAAACTGTTTTTT
CDR3 protein: CASSLGTAGAGKLFF

J gene: TRBJ2-7
clone size: -
V gene: TRBV7-9
D gene: -
CDR3 DNA: TGTGCCAGCAGCTCGGACCACGCGGGGTGGGAGCAGTACTTC
CDR3 protein: CASSSDHAGWEQYF

J gene: TRBJ2-7
clone size: -
V gene: TRBV27
D gene: -
CDR3 DNA: TGTGCCAGCAGTCGGGACCTGGGGACCTACGAGCAGTACTTC
CDR3 protein: CASSRDLGTYEQYF

J gene: TRBJ2-7
clone size: -
V gene: TRBV28
D gene: TRBD2
CDR3 DNA: TGTGCCAGCAGGCCGGGACTAGCGGGGCTCTACGAGCAGTACTTC
CDR3 protein: CASRPGLAGLYEQYF